Presented here are 25 T cell receptor beta chains from one specimen sequenced in a study of blood T cells in healthy people across ages. Alongside a J-beta primer mix, a sample-barcoded 5' primer served in a second PCR lasting roughly 6 to 12 cycles. TCRdb processed the 5' RACE reads anew with MiXCR; each CDR3 protein has one entry. The table includes some 780,000 distinct CDR3 sequences, roughly three fifths detected once. The sequenced material came from blood. These receptor sequences come from a man aged 35-49 years in good health.

This chain joins TRBV4-2 and TRBJ2-3; either TRBD1 or TRBD2 may supply D (5 bases each). The CDR3 contains 18 residues. Germline values: CDR1 LGHNA, CDR2 YNFKEQ. V lost 0 bases, J lost 0 bases, and 16 bases lay in between. CDR3 region: CASSQEGRQRPSTDTQYF. The CDR3 DNA follows: TGTGCCAGCAGCCAAGAGGGACGTCAGAGGCCTAGCACAGATACGCAGTATTTT.

V is TRBV27 and J is TRBJ2-1, with TRBD2 matching 8 bases. The CDR3 extends over 15 amino acids. The junction had 5 bases not matched to a gene; V was cut back by 1 base and J by 6 bases. Germline V gives CDR1 MNHEY, CDR2 SMNVEV (reference sequence). The DNA of the CDR3 is TGTGCCAGCAGTTTATGGGGTAGCGGGGTCAATGAGCAGTTCTTC. Translated, it gives CASSLWGSGVNEQFF.

This clonotype was picked up a small number of times. The chain employs TRBV20-1 and TRBJ2-1, with unresolved D. V lost 2 bases, J lost 0 bases, and 11 bases lay in between. Germline V gene data show CDR1 as DFQATT and CDR2 as SNEGSKA (reference sequence). The CDR3 length is 15 residues. This CDR3 is CSARHSLSSYNEQFF. CDR3 DNA sequence: TGCAGTGCTAGACACAGCCTTAGCTCCTACAATGAGCAGTTCTTC.

The chain links TRBV5-4 to TRBJ2-3; 7 bases map to TRBD2. CDR1 and CDR2 (germline): SGHNT, YYREEE (reference sequence). J was trimmed by 4 bases and V by 4 bases; bases with no gene match: 6. The CDR3 loop spans 14 amino acids. The CDR3 sequence: CASSAVLAPDTQYF. The CDR3 nucleotides are TGTGCCAGCAGCGCCGTACTAGCGCCAGATACGCAGTATTTT.

The chain combines TRBV11-2 with TRBJ2-7, with 8 bases matching TRBD2. The germline gives CDR1 SGHAT, CDR2 FQNNGV. The junction had 6 bases not matched to a gene; V was cut back by 5 bases and J by 3 bases. This CDR3 is built from 14 residues. The CDR3 coding sequence is TGTGCCAGCAGCCAGGACCTAGCGGGCTACGAGCAGTACTTC. Its translation: CASSQDLAGYEQYF.

Details on this clonotype: The junction departs from germline at one end; a sequencing error may be responsible. This chain links TRBV20-1 with TRBJ1-1; 9 bases map to TRBD1. CDR3 size: 13 residues. Germline assignment: CDR1 DFQATT and CDR2 SNEGSKA (reference sequence). CDR3 nucleotides: TGTAGTGCGAGGACAGGGGCAACTCCTGAAGCTTTCTTT. It encodes CSARTGATPEAFF.

The gene calls are TRBV10-3 and TRBJ1-2, with 9 bases identical to TRBD1. CDR1 ENHRY and CDR2 SYGVKD come from the germline V gene. CDR3 length: 13 residues. V lost 10 bases, J lost 6 bases, and 9 bases stayed unmatched. Written as DNA, the CDR3 is TGTGCCACCACCCCGGGACAGGGAGATGGCTACACCTTC. It codes for CATTPGQGDGYTF.

The CDR3 coding sequence is TGTGCCAGCCAAGGGACAGGGGTTGCCTATGGCTACACCTTC. It yields the protein CASQGTGVAYGYTF. The chain links TRBV28 to TRBJ1-2; 10 bases align to TRBD1. Per germline, CDR1 MDHEN and CDR2 SYDVKM. CDR3 length equals 14 residues. V was clipped by 8 bases and J by 4 bases; unmatched bases: 7.

This clonotype has more than one count but fewer than ten. The chain is built from TRBV20-1 and TRBJ1-2; tentative D call: TRBD1 (6 bases). The CDR3 covers 15 residues. V was clipped by 5 bases and J by 6 bases, with 22 bases between them. CDR1 is DFQATT and CDR2 is SNEGSKA in the germline V gene (reference sequence). The CDR3 loop is CSAPLLTGILDGYTF. The DNA of the CDR3 is TGCAGTGCTCCGCTTTTAACAGGGATTCTGGATGGCTACACCTTC.

This clonotype was seen just once. The V gene is TRBV5-1, the J gene TRBJ2-3; 7 bases agree with TRBD2. V trimming: 5 bases; J trimming: 6 bases; junction bases outside the gene matches: 9. The CDR3 has 14 amino acids. The germline CDR1 and CDR2 sequences are SGHRS and YFSETQ. DNA of the CDR3: TGCGCCAGCAGTTTGCCGTCTAGCGGCGATACGCAGTATTTT. This sequence encodes CASSLPSSGDTQYF. The whole variable domain, filled in from reference TRBV5-1 and TRBJ2-3, reads KAGVTQTPRYLIKTRGQQVTLSCSPISGHRSVSWYQQTPGQGLQFLFEYFSETQRNKGNFPGRFSGRQFSNSRSEMNVSTLELGDSALYLCASSLPSSGDTQYFGPGTRLTVL.

This sequence joins TRBV29-1 and TRBJ1-2, with D possibly TRBD1 on 5 matching bases. V was cut by 4 bases and J by 8 bases, with 14 bases left in between. CDR3 length: 12 amino acids. Germline V lookup: CDR1 SQVTM, CDR2 ANQGSEA. CDR3 coding DNA: TGCAGCGTTGCAGTGTCCCGGGACGGCTACACCTTC. This sequence encodes CSVAVSRDGYTF.

As regards this clonotype: Relative to the germline gene, one junction end is altered; a read error may explain this. The genes are TRBV12-3 or TRBV12-4 and TRBJ1-2; TRBD1 is a possible D gene (5 bases). The CDR3 sequence is 14 residues long. The CDR3 region is CASSITGTGGGNTF. The CDR3 DNA reads as TGTGCCAGCAGTATAACCGGGACGGGGGGTGGCAACACCTTC.

This sequence joins TRBV6-5 and TRBJ1-2; TRBD1 matches 8 bases. This CDR3 spans 20 amino acids. V trimming: 4 bases; J trimming: 4 bases; junction bases outside the gene matches: 23. Germline CDR1 and CDR2: MNHEY and SVGAGI. CDR3 protein: CASSFRTPGQVSSSRYGYTF. For the CDR3, the DNA is TGTGCCAGCAGTTTCAGAACCCCGGGACAGGTCTCCTCCTCCCGCTATGGCTACACCTTC.

The CDR3 loop is CASSFELTAQPQHF. As DNA, the CDR3 is TGTGCCAGCAGCTTTGAGTTGACGGCTCAGCCCCAGCATTTT. The chain is built from TRBV7-2 and TRBJ1-5; D not resolved. Germline V gene lookup returns CDR1 SGHTA and CDR2 FQGNSA. The CDR3 sequence is 14 residues long. Trimming cost V 3 bases and J 6 bases, with 12 bases left between them. The full variable domain, with the rest looked up from reference TRBV7-2 and TRBJ1-5, is GAGVSQSPSNKVTEKGKDVELRCDPISGHTALYWYRQSLGQGLEFLIYFQGNSAPDKSGLPSDRFSAERTGGSVSTLTIQRTQQEDSAVYLCASSFELTAQPQHFGDGTRLSIL.

This chain joins TRBV11-3 and TRBJ2-1; D might be TRBD2 (6 bases). Trimming removed 5 bases from V and 4 bases from J, with 15 bases in between. This CDR3 spans 15 amino acids. CDR1 and CDR2 from the germline V gene are SGHNT and YENEEA. Written as DNA, the CDR3 is TGTGCCAGCAGCCCCCCGGGGGAAGAGTACAATGAGCAGTTCTTC. It encodes CASSPPGEEYNEQFF.

The V call is TRBV3-1, the J call TRBJ2-4; the D gene is possibly TRBD2 (5 bases). CDR3 length: 15 residues. The ends were cut back, 2 bases at V and 6 bases at J, with 14 bases in the middle. Germline V lookup: CDR1 LGHDT, CDR2 YNNKEL (reference sequence). The CDR3 DNA reads as TGTGCCAGCAGCCAAAAGCGGCCCTGGGGAAACATTCAGTACTTC. Protein: CASSQKRPWGNIQYF.

Comments on this clonotype: At one end, the junction sequence differs from germline, possibly due to a read error. The chain carries TRBV4-3 and TRBJ2-5, with 8 bases matching TRBD1. The germline V gene has CDR1 LGHNA and CDR2 YSLEER. The CDR3 loop spans 16 amino acids. The CDR3 DNA is TGCGCCAACAGCCAAGATAACAGGGGGATGCTCGAGACCCAGTACTTC. Translated: CANSQDNRGMLETQYF.

The rearrangement links TRBV20-1 to TRBJ2-1, with 7 bases fitting TRBD1. The germline V gene has CDR1 DFQATT and CDR2 SNEGSKA (reference sequence). The J segment lost 7 bases and the V segment lost 2 bases, leaving 8 bases of the junction unmatched. CDR3 length: 14 amino acids. The CDR3 protein is CSARLTGAFNEQFF. CDR3 nucleotide sequence: TGCAGTGCTAGACTCACAGGGGCGTTTAATGAGCAGTTCTTC.

This clonotype has a handful of counts. The chain uses TRBV5-1 and TRBJ2-5; a weak D match, TRBD2 (5 bases). This CDR3 comprises 15 residues. V lost 4 bases and J 1 base, leaving 14 bases between the germline ends. Germline V gives CDR1 SGHRS, CDR2 YFSETQ. CDR3 DNA sequence: TGCGCCAGCAGCCCTCGGGATTGGCCCCAAGAGACCCAGTACTTC. Residues: CASSPRDWPQETQYF.

This clonotype was recorded many times. V gene TRBV10-3 combines with J gene TRBJ2-5; 15 bases agree with TRBD2. In germline, CDR1 is ENHRY, CDR2 SYGVKD. This CDR3 contains 17 residues. Germline trimming cut 6 bases from V and 2 bases from J; bases unmatched to any gene: 7. CDR3 sequence reads: CAIRLGLAGGQQETQYF. The CDR3, as DNA: TGTGCCATCAGACTCGGACTAGCGGGGGGGCAACAAGAGACCCAGTACTTC.

The rearrangement joins TRBV20-1 to TRBJ2-1, with D perhaps TRBD2 (5 bases). The CDR3 has 16 amino acids. V lost 3 bases, J lost 0 bases, and 15 bases lay in between. Germline lookup yields CDR1 DFQATT and CDR2 SNEGSKA (reference sequence). CDR3 DNA sequence: TGCAGTGCTAGCCCCCGACTACCGAGCTCCTACAATGAGCAGTTCTTC. Translated, it gives CSASPRLPSSYNEQFF.

This clonotype was picked up many times. J is TRBJ2-1 and V is TRBV6-4, with a tentative D call TRBD2 (6 bases). The CDR3 contains 15 residues. Germline assignment: CDR1 MRHNA and CDR2 SNTAGT. V was cut by 3 bases and J by 0 bases, with 9 bases left in between. The CDR3 spells CASSEEGSSYNEQFF. Written as DNA, the CDR3 is TGTGCCAGCAGTGAGGAGGGGAGCTCCTACAATGAGCAGTTCTTC.

V is TRBV29-1 and J is TRBJ2-7, with 9 nucleotides matching TRBD2. Germline-derived CDR1 and CDR2 are SQVTM and ANQGSEA. With V trimmed by 4 bases and J by 3 bases, 1 base remained unmatched. The CDR3 contains 12 residues. The CDR3 nucleotides read TGCAGCGTTGGGACTAGCGTCTACGAGCAGTACTTC. It codes for CSVGTSVYEQYF.

The chain joins TRBV20-1 to TRBJ2-1; 11 bases fit TRBD2. Germline V gene data show CDR1 as DFQATT and CDR2 as SNEGSKA (reference sequence). CDR3 size: 15 residues. J lost 3 bases, V lost 6 bases, and 7 bases had no gene match. The chain's CDR3 is CSALLAGGFYNEQFF. The CDR3 DNA reads TGCAGTGCGCTTCTAGCGGGGGGATTCTACAATGAGCAGTTCTTC.

This clonotype was detected only once. The chain carries TRBV7-9 and TRBJ2-3; tentatively, D is TRBD1 (6 bases). V lost 1 base to trimming and J lost 1 base, with 12 bases between them. The germline gives CDR1 SEHNR, CDR2 FQNEAQ (reference sequence). This CDR3 region has 16 residues. The DNA for the CDR3 is TGTGCCAGCAGCTTAGTGGGACATCTTGGCACAGATACGCAGTATTTT. Translation: CASSLVGHLGTDTQYF.